These 27 T cell receptor beta chains were sequenced from one sample in a study of control samples from healthy donors and cancer patients. The assay was immunoSEQ multiplex PCR, and TCRdb's table has in-frame clones only and misses some. The repertoire holds approximately 140,000 clones, roughly nine tenths seen once, with about 9% in the top ten. The sequencing sample was made of blood. The receptors stem from a woman aged 25 to 39 in good health.

This chain links TRBV24-1 with TRBJ2-1; no firm D call. The CDR3 runs to 15 residues. Germline V CDR1 and CDR2: KGHDR, SFDVKD. Trimming stripped 5 bases from V and 0 bases from J, with 10 bases between. As DNA, the CDR3 is TGTGCCACCAGTGCACGCTTGTTCTCCTACAATGAGCAGTTCTTC. Protein sequence: CATSARLFSYNEQFF.

The rearrangement links TRBV7-2 to TRBJ2-7; TRBD2 matches at 7 bases. V was clipped by 3 bases and J by 0 bases; unmatched bases: 8. CDR3 size: 16 residues. Looked up from germline, CDR1 is SGHTA and CDR2 is FQGNSA. For the CDR3, the DNA is TGTGCCAGCAGCTTCTTTCCACTAGCGAACTCCTACGAGCAGTACTTC. Residues: CASSFFPLANSYEQYF. Supplemented by reference TRBV7-2 and TRBJ2-7, the full variable domain reads GAGVSQSPSNKVTEKGKDVELRCDPISGHTALYWYRQSLGQGLEFLIYFQGNSAPDKSGLPSDRFSAERTGGSVSTLTIQRTQQEDSAVYLCASSFFPLANSYEQYFGPGTRLTVT.

This clone turned up a few times. The V and J genes are TRBV5-5 and TRBJ2-7; D tentatively reads TRBD1 or TRBD2 (5 bases each). This CDR3 region has 16 residues. Germline V gene sequence: CDR1 SGHKS, CDR2 YYEKEE (reference sequence). Trimming left V 3 bases short and J 2 bases short, with 18 bases between. The CDR3: CASSSPTGRLAYEQYF. The CDR3 DNA is TGTGCCAGCAGCTCACCGACGGGACGGCTGGCCTACGAGCAGTACTTC.

The J gene is TRBJ2-6, the V gene TRBV6-1; D ambiguous. CDR3 length: 17 residues. CDR1 and CDR2 (germline): MNHNS, SASEGT. Trimming removed 2 bases at V and 2 bases at J, with 13 bases between. DNA for the CDR3: TGTGCCAGCAGTGAAACGCTCCGAGGTGCTGGGGCCAACGTCCTGACTTTC. As protein: CASSETLRGAGANVLTF.

This clone was observed a few times. The gene calls are TRBV7-3 and TRBJ1-1; D call uncertain. Per germline, CDR1 SGHTA and CDR2 FQGTGA. V was clipped by 2 bases and J by 0 bases, with 4 bases between them. This CDR3 spans 13 amino acids. This CDR3 is CASSLLMNTEAFF. For the CDR3, the DNA is TGTGCCAGCAGCTTATTGATGAACACTGAAGCTTTCTTT.

The V gene is TRBV3-1 (or the pseudogene TRBV3-2), the J gene TRBJ1-2; 10 bases fit TRBD1. The CDR3 totals 16 residues. J was trimmed by 8 bases and V by 4 bases; bases with no gene match: 13. CDR1 is LGHDT, CDR2 YNNKEL, per germline (reference sequence). In DNA, the CDR3 is TGTGCCAGCAGCCGATCTAGAGCGGGACAGGGGTACGGCTACACCTTC. It specifies CASSRSRAGQGYGYTF.

The J gene is TRBJ2-1, the V gene TRBV10-1, with 8 nucleotides matching TRBD2. There are 14 residues in the CDR3. CDR1 and CDR2 from the germline V gene are WNHNN and SYGVQD (reference sequence). J was trimmed by 7 bases and V by 3 bases; bases with no gene match: 5. The CDR3 DNA follows: TGCGCCAGCAGTGAAGTGGGACTAGAAAATGAGCAGTTCTTC. Its translation is CASSEVGLENEQFF.

The V gene is TRBV25-1, the J gene TRBJ1-2; a weak D match, TRBD1 (6 bases). The CDR3 length is 12 residues. The V end lost 6 bases, the J end lost 8 bases, and 13 bases lay between the germline ends. The germline V gene has CDR1 MGHDK and CDR2 SYGVNS. The CDR3 reads CASSPGTIGYTF. DNA of the CDR3: TGTGCCAGCAGCCCCGGGACAATCGGCTACACCTTC.

The chain employs TRBV29-1 and TRBJ1-5; no reliable D call. Looked up from germline, CDR1 is SQVTM and CDR2 is ANQGSEA. V was pared by 8 bases and J by 3 bases, with 5 bases between. The CDR3 extends over 10 amino acids. The CDR3 loop is CSPLNQPQHF. CDR3 DNA: TGCAGCCCCCTCAATCAGCCCCAGCATTTT.

This rearrangement joins TRBV5-1 to TRBJ2-3; D tentatively reads TRBD1 or TRBD2 (5 bases each). Germline V gene lookup returns CDR1 SGHRS and CDR2 YFSETQ. Trimming removed 0 bases from V and 0 bases from J, with 11 bases in between. The CDR3 consists of 16 residues. The CDR3 region has the DNA TGCGCCAGCAGCTTGGAGGGGACGCCTAGCACAGATACGCAGTATTTT. It translates to CASSLEGTPSTDTQYF.

The rearrangement joins TRBV7-2 to TRBJ1-4; possibly TRBD1 for D (5 bases). The CDR3 covers 15 residues. Deletions cut 5 bases from V and 7 bases from J, with 17 bases between. CDR1 is SGHTA, CDR2 FQGNSA, per germline. Here the CDR3 reads CASSTGGGKSEKLFF. The CDR3 DNA reads as TGTGCCAGCAGCACCGGGGGGGGGAAGAGTGAAAAACTGTTTTTT.

The gene calls are TRBV5-8 and TRBJ1-6; no clear D. Germline CDR1 reads SGHTS; CDR2 reads YDEGEE. This CDR3 region has 15 residues. V shed 7 bases and J shed 7 bases, with 18 bases lying between them. The CDR3 DNA sequence: TGTGCCAGCCCATCGGGCGGGCGTCAGAATTCACCCCTCCACTTT. Its protein product is CASPSGGRQNSPLHF.

This sequence joins TRBV3-1 (or the pseudogene TRBV3-2) and TRBJ1-6; perhaps TRBD1 as D (5 bases). Between the trimmed V and J ends, which lost 3 bases and 11 bases, there was a span of 14 bases. The germline V gene has CDR1 LGHDT and CDR2 YNNKEL (reference sequence). The CDR3 has 14 amino acids. CDR3 sequence reads: CASSQVGPGTPLHF. The CDR3 nucleotides are TGTGCCAGCAGCCAGGTGGGACCGGGAACACCCCTCCACTTT.

The table lists this clone with a few counts. The chain recombines TRBV10-2 with TRBJ1-2, with 7 bases lining up with TRBD1. CDR3 length: 15 amino acids. Per the germline V gene, CDR1 is WSHSY and CDR2 is SAAADI. V shed 11 bases, J shed 2 bases, and the junction held 14 bases outside the gene matches. The CDR3 here is CAGKRAGGGNYGYTF. DNA for the CDR3: TGCGCCGGAAAGCGGGCAGGGGGAGGGAACTATGGCTACACCTTC.

V gene TRBV9 combines with J gene TRBJ1-1, with no clear D. The V gene lost 4 bases and the J gene lost 1 base, with 17 bases spanning the gap. The CDR3 covers 16 residues. Germline CDR1 and CDR2: SGDLS and YYNGEE. CDR3 loop: CASSPRPGSPNTEAFF. The CDR3 bases are TGTGCCAGCAGCCCGAGACCCGGGAGCCCGAACACTGAAGCTTTCTTT.

This rearrangement joins TRBV7-2 to TRBJ2-5; D gene unclear. The CDR3 has 14 amino acids. Per the germline V gene, CDR1 is SGHTA and CDR2 is FQGNSA. V dropped 1 base and J dropped 5 bases, with 11 bases sitting between them. CDR3 loop: CASSLGPARETQYF. CDR3 in DNA: TGTGCCAGCAGCTTAGGGCCAGCCCGGGAGACCCAGTACTTC.

CDR3 region: CAISRTGELNTEAFF. The CDR3 DNA sequence: TGTGCCATCAGTCGGACAGGGGAGTTGAACACTGAAGCTTTCTTT. The gene calls are TRBV10-3 and TRBJ1-1, with 9 positions matching TRBD1. V was clipped by 5 bases and J by 0 bases; unmatched bases: 4. Germline loops: CDR1 ENHRY, CDR2 SYGVKD. CDR3 length: 15 amino acids.

This chain uses TRBV5-4 with TRBJ1-2; 7 nucleotides match TRBD1. V was pared by 0 bases and J by 4 bases, with 12 bases of the junction left unmatched. This CDR3 spans 17 amino acids. Per germline, CDR1 SGHNT and CDR2 YYREEE (reference sequence). The DNA for the CDR3 is TGTGCCAGCAGCTTGGGGGTGGGTGGACAGGCCGTCTATGGCTACACCTTC. As protein: CASSLGVGGQAVYGYTF.

This clone was recorded a few times. The gene calls are TRBV29-1 and TRBJ2-1; D gene ambiguous. The CDR3 covers 13 residues. Germline assignment: CDR1 SQVTM and CDR2 ANQGSEA. Deletions cut 3 bases from V and 9 bases from J, with 15 bases between. The CDR3 nucleotides read TGCAGCGTTGACGGAGAGGCAATTGGTGAGCAGTTCTTC. Its protein is CSVDGEAIGEQFF.

The chain couples TRBV5-4 to TRBJ2-7; TRBD2 might be the D (6 bases). The ends were cut back, 4 bases at V and 5 bases at J, with 16 bases in the middle. The V gene's germline CDR1 is SGHNT and CDR2 YYREEE (reference sequence). The CDR3 spans 14 residues. The CDR3 region is CASSTPATRDEQYF. The CDR3 DNA is TGTGCCAGCAGCACACCGGCGACTAGGGACGAGCAGTACTTC.

The DNA for the CDR3 is TGTGCCAGCAGCTTATTCGGAGGGGGCAACTATGGCTACACCTTC. Translated, it gives CASSLFGGGNYGYTF. The chain couples TRBV7-9 to TRBJ1-2; 7 bases map to TRBD1. This CDR3 region has 15 residues. Trimming cost V 2 bases and J 2 bases; bases outside gene matches: 5. Germline V gives CDR1 SEHNR, CDR2 FQNEAQ (reference sequence).

The rearrangement uses TRBV7-9 and TRBJ2-2, with 8 bases matching TRBD2. CDR3 length: 13 residues. Germline V CDR1 and CDR2: SEHNR, FQNEAQ (reference sequence). The trim removed 6 bases at V and 7 bases at J, leaving 4 bases unmatched. CDR3 in amino acids: CASSPGGNGELFF. DNA for the CDR3: TGTGCCAGCAGTCCGGGAGGGAACGGGGAGCTGTTTTTT.

A few counts support this clone. The chain recombines TRBV24-1 with TRBJ1-2; a weak D match, TRBD1 (6 bases). From germline, CDR1 is KGHDR and CDR2 SFDVKD. The germline V and J ends were trimmed by 0 bases and 7 bases, with 20 bases remaining between them. CDR3 size: 17 residues. The CDR3 nucleotides read TGTGCCACCAGTGATTTGCCCGGGCAGGGGTGGAGGTTTGGCTACACCTTC. Translating it yields CATSDLPGQGWRFGYTF.

This clone was counted once. The V gene is TRBV2, the J gene TRBJ1-2; 8 bases line up with TRBD1. Germline loops: CDR1 SNHLY, CDR2 FYNNEI. The CDR3 contains 13 residues. J gave up 3 bases and V 10 bases, and 7 bases lay outside the gene matches. The CDR3 DNA sequence: TGTGCCACCGAGACAGGGGTGCACTATGGCTACACCTTC. As protein: CATETGVHYGYTF.

This chain uses TRBV23-1 with TRBJ2-7, with TRBD2 matching over 7 bases. TRBV23-1 is an open reading frame whose function is uncertain. The junction had 12 bases not matched to a gene; V was cut back by 0 bases and J by 1 base. This CDR3 spans 18 amino acids. For the CDR3, the DNA is TGCGCCAGCAGTCAATCCAGGTCTTTAGCGGGCGGATCCTACGAGCAGTACTTC. It translates to CASSQSRSLAGGSYEQYF.

V is TRBV7-9 and J is TRBJ2-7; 10 positions agree with TRBD2. This CDR3 region has 14 residues. Trimming cost V 1 base and J 6 bases; bases outside gene matches: 3. Germline V CDR1 and CDR2: SEHNR, FQNEAQ (reference sequence). CDR3: CASSLGGLAFEQYF. The CDR3 coding sequence is TGTGCCAGCAGCTTAGGGGGACTAGCGTTCGAGCAGTACTTC.

V gene TRBV19 combines with J gene TRBJ1-1; no clear D. The CDR3 runs 13 residues. The V and J ends lost 2 bases and 2 bases respectively, with 6 bases between them. From germline, CDR1 is LNHDA and CDR2 SQIVND (reference sequence). This CDR3 reads CASSITANTEAFF. The CDR3 nucleotides read TGTGCCAGTAGTATAACAGCAAACACTGAAGCTTTCTTT.